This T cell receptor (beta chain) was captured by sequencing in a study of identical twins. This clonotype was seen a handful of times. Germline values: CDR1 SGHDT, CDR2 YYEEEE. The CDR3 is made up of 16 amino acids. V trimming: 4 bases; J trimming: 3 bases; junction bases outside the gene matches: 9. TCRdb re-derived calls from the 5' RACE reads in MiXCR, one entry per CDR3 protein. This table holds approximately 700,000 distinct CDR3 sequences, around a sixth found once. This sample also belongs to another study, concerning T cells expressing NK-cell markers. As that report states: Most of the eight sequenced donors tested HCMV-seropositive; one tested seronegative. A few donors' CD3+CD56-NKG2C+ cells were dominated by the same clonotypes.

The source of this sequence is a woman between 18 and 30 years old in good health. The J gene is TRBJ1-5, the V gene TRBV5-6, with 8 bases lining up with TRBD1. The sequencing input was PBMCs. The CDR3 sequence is CASSRSQGANNQPQHF. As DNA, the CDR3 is TGTGCCAGCAGCCGAAGCCAGGGGGCGAACAATCAGCCCCAGCATTTT. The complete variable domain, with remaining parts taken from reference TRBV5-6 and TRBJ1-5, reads DAGVTQSPTHLIKTRGQQVTLRCSPKSGHDTVSWYQQALGQGPQFIFQYYEEEERQRGNFPDRFSGHQFPNYSSELNVNALLLGDSALYLCASSRSQGANNQPQHFGDGTRLSIL.